The rows below give T cell receptor beta chains drawn from one sample of a study of T cells after yellow fever vaccination. Each CDR3 protein gets one entry after TCRdb re-called the 5' RACE reads with MiXCR. The profile shows hundreds of thousands of distinct CDR3 sequences, roughly 14% of them singletons. The source material was PBMCs, sampled on the day of the yellow fever booster vaccination. These receptors originate from a man between 25 and 39 years old who received the YFV17D yellow fever vaccine. The CDR3 runs from the conserved cysteine through the conserved F or W. The order of the fields is V gene, D gene, clone size, J gene, CDR3 protein, CDR3 DNA. D genes are given only for firm matches. Clone size, where shown, is once, few, many, or a class for clones that have expanded.

TRBV4-3	TRBD1	.	TRBJ2-7	CASSQTGQGNEQYF	TGCGCCAGCAGCCAAACGGGACAGGGTAACGAGCAGTACTTC
TRBV29-1	.	few	TRBJ2-2	CSVEQVNTGELFF	TGCAGCGTTGAGCAAGTGAACACCGGGGAGCTGTTTTTT
TRBV14	TRBD1	few	TRBJ1-2	CASSVSGTGSRGYTF	TGTGCCAGCAGCGTCTCCGGGACAGGTTCCCGTGGCTACACCTTC
TRBV3-1	.	.	TRBJ2-2	CASSPHTTGELFF	TGTGCCAGCAGCCCGCATACGACCGGGGAGCTGTTTTTT
TRBV6-5	.	few	TRBJ2-3	CASVRLGGTTQYF	TGTGCCAGCGTTAGGCTCGGGGGTACCACGCAGTATTTT
TRBV7-9	TRBD1	many	TRBJ2-7	CASSPTGTYEQYF	TGTGCCAGCAGCCCGACAGGGACGTACGAGCAGTACTTC
TRBV20-1	TRBD2	once	TRBJ2-7	CSARGTTSGRTYEQYF	TGCAGTGCTAGGGGTACTACTAGCGGGAGGACCTACGAGCAGTACTTC
TRBV28	TRBD1	few	TRBJ2-7	CASSFPGTDYEQYF	TGTGCCAGCAGTTTCCCTGGGACAGACTACGAGCAGTACTTC
TRBV15	.	few	TRBJ2-5	CATSRPLGFEETQYF	TGTGCCACCAGCAGACCCCTCGGCTTTGAGGAGACCCAGTACTTC
TRBV6-2/TRBV6-3	.	few	TRBJ2-4	CASSSIDTKNIQYF	TGTGCCAGCAGTTCGATAGATACTAAAAACATTCAGTACTTC
TRBV7-2	.	few	TRBJ2-1	CASSLDRGDHNEQFF	TGTGCCAGCAGCCTAGATCGGGGAGATCACAATGAGCAGTTCTTC
TRBV10-3	TRBD2	.	TRBJ2-5	CAINGRVEETQYF	TGTGCCATCAACGGGAGGGTCGAGGAGACCCAGTACTTC
TRBV10-3	.	.	TRBJ2-3	CAISFLGERDTDTQYF	TGTGCCATCAGTTTCCTTGGGGAGCGAGACACAGATACGCAGTATTTT
TRBV29-1	.	.	TRBJ1-2	CSVNMDGKINYGYTF	TGCAGCGTCAACATGGACGGAAAAATTAACTATGGCTACACCTTC
TRBV5-4	TRBD1	.	TRBJ2-2	CASSFGQGLTGELFF	TGTGCCAGCAGCTTTGGACAGGGGCTCACCGGGGAGCTGTTTTTT
TRBV7-6	.	many	TRBJ2-7	CASSLDGFYEQYF	TGTGCCAGCAGCTTAGATGGTTTCTACGAGCAGTACTTC
TRBV6-1	.	.	TRBJ2-1	CASSDSSQVRKVQFF	TGTGCCAGCAGCGATAGCAGCCAGGTTCGAAAGGTGCAGTTCTTC
TRBV2	.	few	TRBJ1-5	CASTKVPNQPQHF	TGTGCCAGCACTAAAGTCCCTAATCAGCCCCAGCATTTT
TRBV11-2	TRBD2	.	TRBJ2-1	CASSLEPSGDEQFF	TGTGCCAGCAGCTTAGAGCCTAGCGGAGATGAGCAGTTCTTC
TRBV7-2	.	.	TRBJ2-7	CASSTVSEFYEQYF	TGTGCCAGCAGCACTGTATCAGAGTTCTACGAGCAGTACTTC
TRBV6-1	TRBD1	few	TRBJ1-5	CASTTTGADQPQHF	TGTGCCAGCACGACCACAGGGGCAGATCAGCCCCAGCATTTT
TRBV30	.	.	TRBJ2-1	CAWSVSGLSYNEQFF	TGTGCCTGGAGTGTCAGCGGACTATCCTACAATGAGCAGTTCTTC
TRBV10-3	.	.	TRBJ1-5	CAISEMGGNQPQHF	TGTGCCATCAGTGAGATGGGGGGCAATCAGCCCCAGCATTTT
TRBV5-5	.	.	TRBJ1-1	CASSLAQGSAFF	TGTGCCAGCAGCTTGGCCCAGGGGTCGGCTTTCTTT
TRBV28	.	.	TRBJ1-3	CASSLKSRGGPSGNTIYF	TGTGCCAGCAGTTTAAAGAGCCGGGGGGGTCCCTCTGGAAACACCATATATTTT
TRBV7-2	TRBD2	few	TRBJ2-7	CASSPRGLAGSYEQYF	TGTGCCAGCAGCCCGCGTGGGCTAGCGGGCTCCTACGAGCAGTACTTC
TRBV7-9	TRBD1	.	TRBJ1-4	CASSLGQGWEKLFF	TGTGCCAGCAGCTTAGGACAGGGGTGGGAAAAACTGTTTTTT
TRBV6-5	.	.	TRBJ2-3	CASSYPKGGVTDTQYF	TGTGCCAGCAGTTACCCGAAGGGTGGGGTAACAGATACGCAGTATTTT
TRBV12-3/TRBV12-4	.	.	TRBJ2-1	CASSFQPPRYNEQFF	TGTGCCAGCAGTTTCCAGCCGCCGAGATACAATGAGCAGTTCTTC
TRBV4-3	.	.	TRBJ2-6	CASSQEALSGANVLTF	TGCGCCAGCAGCCAAGAGGCCCTCTCTGGGGCCAACGTCCTGACTTTC
TRBV12-3/TRBV12-4	TRBD1	.	TRBJ1-2	CASNVRGQWGYTF	TGTGCCAGCAATGTCAGGGGGCAGTGGGGCTACACCTTC
TRBV29-1	TRBD2	.	TRBJ2-1	CSVEGLAGVYMLF	TGCAGCGTGGAGGGACTAGCGGGAGTATATATGCTCTTC
TRBV11-2	TRBD2	.	TRBJ2-1	CASSLQGAGGFNEQFF	TGTGCCAGCAGCTTACAAGGAGCGGGAGGGTTTAATGAGCAGTTCTTC
TRBV7-9	.	.	TRBJ1-5	CASSSSWLNQPQHF	TGTGCCAGCAGCTCCTCTTGGTTGAATCAGCCCCAGCATTTT
TRBV20-1	TRBD2	.	TRBJ2-1	CSAIAAGGNEQFF	TGCAGTGCTATAGCAGCGGGAGGGAATGAGCAGTTCTTC
TRBV29-1	.	.	TRBJ2-1	CSVEGLQGNEQFF	TGCAGCGTTGAAGGTTTACAGGGAAATGAGCAGTTCTTC
TRBV20-1	TRBD1	.	TRBJ1-6	CSARPRTGENSPLHF	TGCAGTGCTAGACCTCGGACAGGGGAAAATTCACCCCTCCACTTT
TRBV5-1	.	.	TRBJ2-5	CASSLNGGVQETQYF	TGCGCCAGCAGCTTGAATGGGGGAGTCCAAGAGACCCAGTACTTC
TRBV15	.	.	TRBJ2-2	CATSRGALAGELFF	TGTGCCACCAGCAGGGGAGCATTGGCCGGGGAGCTGTTTTTT
TRBV24-1	TRBD2	many	TRBJ2-7	CATSDSGLAGGGRYEQYF	TGTGCCACCAGTGATTCCGGACTAGCGGGAGGTGGCCGTTACGAGCAGTACTTC
TRBV6-5	TRBD2	.	TRBJ2-2	CASSLLTGAGGELFF	TGTGCCAGCAGTTTACTAACGGGAGCGGGGGGGGAGCTGTTTTTT
TRBV3-1	TRBD2	few	TRBJ2-1	CASSQDRLAGDEQFF	TGTGCCAGCAGCCAAGATCGCCTAGCGGGAGATGAGCAGTTCTTC
TRBV6-1	.	few	TRBJ2-1	CASRTDGVSLSYNEQFF	TGTGCCAGCAGAACGGATGGAGTTTCGCTTTCCTACAATGAGCAGTTCTTC
TRBV7-2	.	.	TRBJ2-1	CASSLMSGFNEQSF	TGTGCCAGCAGCCTAATGTCAGGGTTCAATGAGCAGTCCTTC
TRBV12-3/TRBV12-4	TRBD1	few	TRBJ2-2	CASTGTANTGELFF	TGTGCCAGCACCGGGACAGCGAACACCGGGGAGCTGTTTTTT
TRBV6-2/TRBV6-3	.	.	TRBJ2-1	CASSYRSDSPPGDEQFF	TGTGCCAGCAGTTACCGATCGGACTCTCCCCCGGGGGACGAGCAGTTCTTC
TRBV11-2	.	.	TRBJ2-1	CASSLSSSQNSYNEQFF	TGTGCCAGCAGCTTGAGTTCTAGCCAAAACTCCTACAATGAGCAGTTCTTC